A few counts support the clone carrying this TCR beta chain. The data were taken from a study of blood T cell repertoires in COVID-19. At the level of the study: Some COVID-19 samples were acute and others convalescent; all came from the United States, Italy and Spain. The cDNA or gDNA used as material had been derived from T cells, B-cell-depleted T cells, or PBMCs.

In the original processing: Reference gene primer amplification gave estimated nucleated cell counts. Sequenced by immunoSEQ multiplex PCR; TCRdb stores in-frame clones only, minus some. Clonal size and the V and J genes are those of that table, whereas D and trimming came from the DNA. This table holds some 100,000 clones, roughly nine tenths found once. V trimming: 1 base; J trimming: 4 bases; junction bases outside the gene matches: 4. The CDR3 spans 15 residues. Per germline, CDR1 MNHEY and CDR2 SMNVEV (reference sequence). Sequencing was carried out using peripheral blood. V is TRBV27 and J is TRBJ1-5, with 7 bases that match TRBD1. The TCR comes from a man aged 65 to 85 who had recovered from COVID-19. The CDR3 region is CASSLYSRGNQPQHF. For the CDR3, the DNA is TGTGCCAGCAGTTTATATAGCAGGGGGAATCAGCCCCAGCATTTT.